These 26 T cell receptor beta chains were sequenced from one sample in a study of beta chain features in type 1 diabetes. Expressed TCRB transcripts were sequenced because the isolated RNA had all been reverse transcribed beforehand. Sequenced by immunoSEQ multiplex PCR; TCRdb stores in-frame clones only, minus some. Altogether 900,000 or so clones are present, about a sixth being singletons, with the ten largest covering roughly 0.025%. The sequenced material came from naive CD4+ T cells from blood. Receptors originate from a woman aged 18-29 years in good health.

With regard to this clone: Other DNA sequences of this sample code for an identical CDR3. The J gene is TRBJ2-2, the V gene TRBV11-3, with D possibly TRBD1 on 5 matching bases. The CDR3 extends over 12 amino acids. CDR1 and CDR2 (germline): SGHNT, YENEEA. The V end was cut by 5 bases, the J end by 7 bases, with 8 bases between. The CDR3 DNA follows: TGTGCCAGCAGCCCAAGGGGCGGGGAGCTGTTTTTT. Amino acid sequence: CASSPRGGELFF.

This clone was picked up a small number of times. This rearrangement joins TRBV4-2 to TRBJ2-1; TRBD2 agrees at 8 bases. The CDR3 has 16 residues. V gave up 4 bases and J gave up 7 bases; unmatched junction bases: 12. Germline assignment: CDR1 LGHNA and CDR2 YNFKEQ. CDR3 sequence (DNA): TGTGCCAGCAGCCGACACCGCACCGGGACTAGGAATGAGCAGTTCTTC. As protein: CASSRHRTGTRNEQFF.

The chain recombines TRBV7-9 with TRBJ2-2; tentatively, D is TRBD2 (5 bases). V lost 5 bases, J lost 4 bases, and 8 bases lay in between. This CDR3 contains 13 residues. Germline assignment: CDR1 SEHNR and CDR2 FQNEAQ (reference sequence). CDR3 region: CASSAGPTGELFF. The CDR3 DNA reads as TGTGCCAGCAGCGCGGGTCCCACCGGGGAGCTGTTTTTT. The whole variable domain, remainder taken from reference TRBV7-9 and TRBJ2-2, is DTGVSQNPRHKITKRGQNVTFRCDPISEHNRLYWYRQTLGQGPEFLTYFQNEAQLEKSRLLSDRFSAERPKGSFSTLEIQRTEQGDSAMYLCASSAGPTGELFFGEGSRLTVL.

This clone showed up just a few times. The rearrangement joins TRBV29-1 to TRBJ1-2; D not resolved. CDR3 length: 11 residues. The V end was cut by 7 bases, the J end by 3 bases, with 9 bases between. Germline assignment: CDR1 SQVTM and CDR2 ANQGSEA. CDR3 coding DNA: TGCAGCGCAGACCCTGACTATGGCTACACCTTC. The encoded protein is CSADPDYGYTF.

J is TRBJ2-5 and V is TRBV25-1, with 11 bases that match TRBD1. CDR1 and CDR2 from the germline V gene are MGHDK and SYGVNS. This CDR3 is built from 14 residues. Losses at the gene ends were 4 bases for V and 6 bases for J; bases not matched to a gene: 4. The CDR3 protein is CASSAGQGGKTQYF. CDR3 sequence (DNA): TGTGCCAGCAGTGCGGGACAGGGGGGAAAGACCCAGTACTTC. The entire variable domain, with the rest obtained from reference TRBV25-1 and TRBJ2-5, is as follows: EADIYQTPRYLVIGTGKKITLECSQTMGHDKMYWYQQDPGMELHLIHYSYGVNSTEKGDLSSESTVSRIRTEHFPLTLESARPSHTSQYLCASSAGQGGKTQYFGPGTRLLVL.

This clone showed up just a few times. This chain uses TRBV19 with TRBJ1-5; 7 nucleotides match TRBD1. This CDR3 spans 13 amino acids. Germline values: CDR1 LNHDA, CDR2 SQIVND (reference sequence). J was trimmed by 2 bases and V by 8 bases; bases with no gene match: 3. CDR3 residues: CASGQGGNQPQHF. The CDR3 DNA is TGTGCCAGTGGGCAGGGGGGCAATCAGCCCCAGCATTTT.

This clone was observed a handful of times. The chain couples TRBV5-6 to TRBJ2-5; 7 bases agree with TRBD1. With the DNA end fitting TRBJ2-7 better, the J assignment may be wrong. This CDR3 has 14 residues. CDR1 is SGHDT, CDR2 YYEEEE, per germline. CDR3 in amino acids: CASSLRRTGYEQYF. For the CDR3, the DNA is TGTGCCAGCAGCTTGCGTCGGACAGGCTACGAGCAGTACTTC.

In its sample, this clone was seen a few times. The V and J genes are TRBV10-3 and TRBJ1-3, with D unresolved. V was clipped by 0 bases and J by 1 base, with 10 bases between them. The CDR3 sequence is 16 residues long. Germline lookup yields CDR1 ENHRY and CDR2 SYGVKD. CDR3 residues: CAISESSPSSGNTIYF. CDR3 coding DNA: TGTGCCATCAGTGAGTCGAGCCCGAGTTCTGGAAACACCATATATTTT.

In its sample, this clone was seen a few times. The CDR3 DNA is TGTGCCTGGAGTACCGACAGGGGTGGAACTGGTAATTCACCCCTCCACTTT. Its protein is CAWSTDRGGTGNSPLHF. The chain joins TRBV30 to TRBJ1-6; 8 bases line up with TRBD1. Trimming at V came to 2 bases and at J to 6 bases, leaving 12 bases not matched to a gene. The CDR3 covers 17 residues. CDR1 is GTSNPN, CDR2 SVGIG, per germline (reference sequence).

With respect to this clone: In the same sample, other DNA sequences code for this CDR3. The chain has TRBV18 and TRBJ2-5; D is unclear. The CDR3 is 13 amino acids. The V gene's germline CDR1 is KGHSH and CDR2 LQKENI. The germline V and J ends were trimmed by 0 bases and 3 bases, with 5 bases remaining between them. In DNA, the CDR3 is TGTGCCAGCTCACCACCCGGCGAAGAGACCCAGTACTTC. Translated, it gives CASSPPGEETQYF.

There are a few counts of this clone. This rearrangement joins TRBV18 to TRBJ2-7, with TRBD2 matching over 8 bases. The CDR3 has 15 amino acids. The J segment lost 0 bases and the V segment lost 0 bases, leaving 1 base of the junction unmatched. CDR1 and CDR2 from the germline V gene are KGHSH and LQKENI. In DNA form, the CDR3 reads TGTGCCAGCTCACCACCACTAGCGGCCTCCTACGAGCAGTACTTC. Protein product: CASSPPLAASYEQYF. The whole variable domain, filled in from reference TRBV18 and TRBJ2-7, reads NAGVMQNPRHLVRRRGQEARLRCSPMKGHSHVYWYRQLPEEGLKFMVYLQKENIIDESGMPKERFSAEFPKEGPSILRIQQVVRGDSAAYFCASSPPLAASYEQYFGPGTRLTVT.

The CDR3, as DNA: TGTGCCAGCAGCCTAAACACTGAAGCTTTCTTT. Translation: CASSLNTEAFF. The rearrangement links TRBV11-2 to TRBJ1-1; D is unclear. The ends were cut back, 5 bases at V and 2 bases at J, with 3 bases in the middle. This CDR3 region has 11 residues. Germline CDR1 and CDR2: SGHAT and FQNNGV.

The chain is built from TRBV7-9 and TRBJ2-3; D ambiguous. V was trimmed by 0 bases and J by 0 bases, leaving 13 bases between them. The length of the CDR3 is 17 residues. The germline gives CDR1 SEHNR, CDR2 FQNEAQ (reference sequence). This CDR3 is CASSLAPLGPSTDTQYF. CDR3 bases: TGTGCCAGCAGCTTAGCCCCACTGGGCCCTAGCACAGATACGCAGTATTTT.

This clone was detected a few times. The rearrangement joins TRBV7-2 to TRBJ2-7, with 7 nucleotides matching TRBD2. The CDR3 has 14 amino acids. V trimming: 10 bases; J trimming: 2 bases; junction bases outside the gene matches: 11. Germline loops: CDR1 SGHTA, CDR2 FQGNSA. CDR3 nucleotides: TGTGCCACTCAGCGGGGACCGGAGGCCTACGAGCAGTACTTC. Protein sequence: CATQRGPEAYEQYF.

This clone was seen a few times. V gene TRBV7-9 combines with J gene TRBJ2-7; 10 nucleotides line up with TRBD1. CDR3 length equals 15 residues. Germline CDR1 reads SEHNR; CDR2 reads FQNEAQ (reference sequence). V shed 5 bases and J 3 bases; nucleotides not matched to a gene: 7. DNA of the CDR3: TGTGCCAGCAGCCAAAGGACAGGGGGGAACTACGAGCAGTACTTC. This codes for CASSQRTGGNYEQYF.

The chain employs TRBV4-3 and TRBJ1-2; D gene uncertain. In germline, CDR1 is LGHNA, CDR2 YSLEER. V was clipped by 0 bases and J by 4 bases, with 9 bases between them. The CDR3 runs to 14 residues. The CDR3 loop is CASSQEKQPYGYTF. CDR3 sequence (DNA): TGCGCCAGCAGCCAAGAAAAACAGCCCTATGGCTACACCTTC.

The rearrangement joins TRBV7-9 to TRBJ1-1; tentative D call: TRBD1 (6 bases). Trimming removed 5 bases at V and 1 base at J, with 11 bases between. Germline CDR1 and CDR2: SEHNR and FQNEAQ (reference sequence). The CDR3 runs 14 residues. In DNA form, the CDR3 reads TGTGCCAGCAGCAAAATGGGACAGAACACTGAAGCTTTCTTT. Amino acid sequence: CASSKMGQNTEAFF.

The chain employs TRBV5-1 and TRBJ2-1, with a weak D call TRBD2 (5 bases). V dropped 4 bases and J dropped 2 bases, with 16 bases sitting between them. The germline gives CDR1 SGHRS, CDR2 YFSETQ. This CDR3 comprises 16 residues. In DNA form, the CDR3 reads TGCGCCAGCAGCGTTCGGCGGGCGATGGCCTACAATGAGCAGTTCTTC. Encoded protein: CASSVRRAMAYNEQFF.

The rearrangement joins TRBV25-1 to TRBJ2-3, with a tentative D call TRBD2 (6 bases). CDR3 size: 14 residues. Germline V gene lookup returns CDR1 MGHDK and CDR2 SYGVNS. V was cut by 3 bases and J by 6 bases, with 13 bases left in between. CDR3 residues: CASSDGGGADTQYF. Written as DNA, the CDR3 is TGTGCCAGCAGTGACGGCGGAGGGGCGGATACGCAGTATTTT.

CDR3 sequence reads: CASINDRGAYEQYF. CDR3 nucleotides: TGTGCCAGCATCAACGACAGGGGAGCCTACGAGCAGTACTTC. The V gene is TRBV6-5, the J gene TRBJ2-7, with 8 bases that match TRBD1. With V trimmed by 7 bases and J by 2 bases, 7 bases remained unmatched. The CDR3 loop spans 14 amino acids. CDR1 is MNHEY, CDR2 SVGAGI, per germline.

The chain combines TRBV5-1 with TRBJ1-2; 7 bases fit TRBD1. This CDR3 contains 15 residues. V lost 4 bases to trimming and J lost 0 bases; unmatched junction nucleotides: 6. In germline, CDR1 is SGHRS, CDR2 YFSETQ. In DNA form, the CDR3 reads TGCGCCAGCAGCCTGTTTGGGACAGCTAACTATGGCTACACCTTC. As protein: CASSLFGTANYGYTF.

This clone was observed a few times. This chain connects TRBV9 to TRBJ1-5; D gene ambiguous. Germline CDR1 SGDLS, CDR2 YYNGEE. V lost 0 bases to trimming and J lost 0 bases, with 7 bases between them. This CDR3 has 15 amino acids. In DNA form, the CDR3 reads TGTGCCAGCAGCGTAGGGGGTTATAGCAATCAGCCCCAGCATTTT. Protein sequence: CASSVGGYSNQPQHF.

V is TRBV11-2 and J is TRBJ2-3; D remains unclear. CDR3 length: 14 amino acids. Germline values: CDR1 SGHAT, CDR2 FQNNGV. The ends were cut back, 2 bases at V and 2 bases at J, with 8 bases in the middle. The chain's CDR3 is CASSLLGPTDTQYF. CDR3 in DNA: TGTGCCAGCAGCTTATTAGGGCCCACAGATACGCAGTATTTT.

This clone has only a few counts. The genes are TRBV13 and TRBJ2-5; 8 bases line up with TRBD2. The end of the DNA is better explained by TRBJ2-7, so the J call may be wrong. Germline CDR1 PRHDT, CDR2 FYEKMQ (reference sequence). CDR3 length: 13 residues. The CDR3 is CASSSTSVYEQYF. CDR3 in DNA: TGTGCCAGCAGCTCGACTAGCGTCTACGAGCAGTACTTC.

CDR3 DNA sequence: TGTGCCAGCACCGAAAGGCAGGAGTTAAACACCATATATTTT. This gives the protein CASTERQELNTIYF. The chain couples TRBV6-1 to TRBJ1-3; D remains ambiguous. The CDR3 loop spans 14 amino acids. V lost 7 bases to trimming and J lost 6 bases, with 16 bases between them. Germline-derived CDR1 and CDR2 are MNHNS and SASEGT.

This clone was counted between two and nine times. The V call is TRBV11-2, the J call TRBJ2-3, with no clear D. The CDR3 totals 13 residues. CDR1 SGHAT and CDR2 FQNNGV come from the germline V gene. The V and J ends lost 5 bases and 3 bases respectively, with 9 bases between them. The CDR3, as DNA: TGTGCCAGCAGCCCCCGCTTAACAGATACGCAGTATTTT. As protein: CASSPRLTDTQYF.